These 8 T cell receptor beta chains came from one sample sequenced in a study of shared clonotypes between healthy human individuals. Here immunoSEQ multiplex PCR was the method, and the copy in TCRdb shows in-frame clones only, minus some. The data hold some 1.5 million clones, with about 98% observed a single time. The sample consisted of naive CD4+ T cells sorted from blood. Specified subset: CD45RA+ positively selected. The receptors originated from a man aged 25 to 40 in good health.

The chain links TRBV29-1 to TRBJ2-1; D remains ambiguous. CDR3 size: 14 residues. V lost 5 bases and J lost 4, with 15 bases in between. The germline V gene encodes CDR1 SQVTM and CDR2 ANQGSEA. The CDR3 loop reads CSVSARPFYNEQFF. The CDR3 DNA reads TGCAGCGTTAGCGCCAGGCCCTTTTACAATGAGCAGTTCTTC.

V and J are TRBV6-1 and TRBJ2-1; TRBD2 matches 10 bases. The germline CDR1 and CDR2 sequences are MNHNS and SASEGT. V gave up 3 bases and J gave up 3 bases; unmatched junction bases: 8. The CDR3 contains 17 residues. The CDR3 bases are TGTGCCAGCAGTGACCAGTTAGCGGGAGGAGGCTACAATGAGCAGTTCTTC. Residues: CASSDQLAGGGYNEQFF.

The V and J genes are TRBV14 and TRBJ2-5; D is uncertain. The CDR3 spans 13 residues. Germline CDR1 SGHDN, CDR2 FVKESK. Trimming removed 4 bases at V and 1 base at J, with 7 bases between. The CDR3: CASSLGPQETQYF. The CDR3, as DNA: TGTGCCAGCAGCCTCGGACCCCAAGAGACCCAGTACTTC.

This rearrangement joins TRBV7-9 to TRBJ1-2, with 8 bases matching TRBD1. The CDR3 extends over 14 amino acids. After removal of 6 bases from V and 8 bases from J, the junction contained 11 bases not matched to a gene. Germline V gene data show CDR1 as SEHNR and CDR2 as FQNEAQ (reference sequence). Here the CDR3 DNA reads TGTGCCAGCAGTAAGGCAGGGGGCGAAGGGGGCTACACCTTC. Its translation is CASSKAGGEGGYTF.

The genes are TRBV6-5 and TRBJ2-2; D perhaps matches TRBD1 (6 bases). The germline gives CDR1 MNHEY, CDR2 SVGAGI. V was cut by 7 bases and J by 2 bases, with 11 bases left in between. This CDR3 region has 14 residues. CDR3 DNA: TGTGCCAGCACCAGGGGCGGTAACACCGGGGAGCTGTTTTTT. It encodes CASTRGGNTGELFF.

The chain joins TRBV19 to TRBJ2-3; perhaps TRBD2 as D (6 bases). CDR1 is LNHDA and CDR2 is SQIVND in the germline V gene (reference sequence). V was pared by 3 bases and J by 0 bases, with 13 bases between. The CDR3 has 16 amino acids. The CDR3 reads CASSMSLAISTDTQYF. The CDR3 bases are TGTGCCAGTAGTATGTCCCTAGCGATAAGCACAGATACGCAGTATTTT.

The chain carries TRBV9 and TRBJ2-7, with 7 bases lining up with TRBD2. The CDR3 runs to 19 residues. Germline V CDR1 and CDR2: SGDLS, YYNGEE. J lost 0 bases, V lost 4 bases, and 19 bases had no gene match. The CDR3 region has the DNA TGTGCCAGCAGCTCCCCCCGGGGGGTACTAGGTCCCCCCTCCTACGAGCAGTACTTC. Translation gives CASSSPRGVLGPPSYEQYF.

This chain joins TRBV18 and TRBJ2-3; D remains ambiguous. V was pared by 0 bases and J by 5 bases, with 9 bases between. Germline V gene lookup returns CDR1 KGHSH and CDR2 LQKENI. The CDR3 consists of 14 residues. As DNA, the CDR3 is TGTGCCAGCTCACCACCGGACCTCCTAGATACGCAGTATTTT. Its protein is CASSPPDLLDTQYF.